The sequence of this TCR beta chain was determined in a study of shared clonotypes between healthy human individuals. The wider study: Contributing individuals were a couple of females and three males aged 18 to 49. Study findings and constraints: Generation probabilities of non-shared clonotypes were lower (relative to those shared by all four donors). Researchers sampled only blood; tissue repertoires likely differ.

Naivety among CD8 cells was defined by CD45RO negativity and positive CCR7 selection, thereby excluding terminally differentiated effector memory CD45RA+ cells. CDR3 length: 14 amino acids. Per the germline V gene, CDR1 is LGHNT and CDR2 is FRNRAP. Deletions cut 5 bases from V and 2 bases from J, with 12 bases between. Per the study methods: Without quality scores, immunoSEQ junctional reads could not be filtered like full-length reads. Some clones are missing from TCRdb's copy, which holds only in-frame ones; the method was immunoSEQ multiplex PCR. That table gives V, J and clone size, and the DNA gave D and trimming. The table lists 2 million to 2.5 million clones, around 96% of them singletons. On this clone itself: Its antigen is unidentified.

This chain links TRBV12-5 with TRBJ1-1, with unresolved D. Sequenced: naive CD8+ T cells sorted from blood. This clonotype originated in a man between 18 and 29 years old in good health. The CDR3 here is CASGKGSPNTEAFF. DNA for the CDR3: TGTGCTAGTGGTAAGGGCTCTCCAAACACTGAAGCTTTCTTT. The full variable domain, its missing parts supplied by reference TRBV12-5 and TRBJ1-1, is DARVTQTPRHKVTEMGQEVTMRCQPILGHNTVFWYRQTMMQGLELLAYFRNRAPLDDSGMPKDRFSAEMPDATLATLKIQPSEPRDSAVYFCASGKGSPNTEAFFGQGTRLTVV.